Listed here are 28 T cell receptor beta chains from one sample, sequenced in a study of a mutant IDH1 vaccine in newly diagnosed glioma. Time point in this sample: week 23, last vaccination. A 20-mer mutant IDH1 peptide at 300 ug was injected subcutaneously with topical imiquimod. What these receptors recognize is not known. Clones were sequenced by immunoSEQ multiplex PCR, and TCRdb holds only the in-frame ones, with some missing. The top ten clones hold roughly 3.9% of a sample with 65,000 or so clones, about 85% of them seen once. The material was PBMCs, obtained from a glioma patient whose treatment included an IDH1 peptide vaccine. These receptor sequences come from a man aged 30 to 45 with glioma.

The CDR3 loop is CATSSLHGTEQETQYF. In nucleotides, the CDR3 is TGTGCCACCAGCAGTTTGCATGGCACCGAACAAGAGACCCAGTACTTC. The chain couples TRBV15 to TRBJ2-5; D is uncertain. Germline V gene data show CDR1 as LNHNV and CDR2 as YYDKDF (reference sequence). The V end lost 3 bases, the J end lost 2 bases, and 16 bases lay between the germline ends. The CDR3 runs 16 residues.

The rearrangement joins TRBV7-8 to TRBJ1-5, with 9 bases aligning to TRBD1. J lost 8 bases, V lost 6 bases, and 8 bases had no gene match. The CDR3 has 14 amino acids. CDR1 is SGHVS and CDR2 is FQNEAQ in the germline V gene. CDR3 sequence reads: CASRRGTGKEPQHF. The CDR3 DNA is TGTGCCAGCAGACGTGGGACAGGGAAGGAGCCCCAGCATTTT.

The rearrangement links TRBV7-2 to TRBJ2-1, with D perhaps TRBD1 (6 bases). The germline gives CDR1 SGHTA, CDR2 FQGNSA. This CDR3 contains 14 residues. Trimming shortened V by 2 bases and J by 7 bases, and 12 bases separated the two germline ends. The DNA for the CDR3 is TGTGCCAGCAGCTTATCAGGGGACCTAAATGAGCAGTTCTTC. Protein: CASSLSGDLNEQFF.

The chain couples TRBV19 to TRBJ1-4, with 9 positions matching TRBD1. The V gene end was trimmed by 5 bases and the J gene end by 7 bases; junction bases not matched to a gene: 5. Germline CDR1 reads LNHDA; CDR2 reads SQIVND (reference sequence). The CDR3 totals 14 residues. The CDR3 region is CASSPQGAREKLFF. The CDR3 nucleotides read TGTGCCAGTAGTCCACAGGGGGCGCGTGAAAAACTGTTTTTT. The whole variable domain, filled in from reference TRBV19 and TRBJ1-4, reads DGGITQSPKYLFRKEGQNVTLSCEQNLNHDAMYWYRQDPGQGLRLIYYSQIVNDFQKGDIAEGYSVSREKKESFPLTVTSAQKNPTAFYLCASSPQGAREKLFFGSGTQLSVL.

The V and J genes are TRBV5-1 and TRBJ1-3; no clear D. Between the trimmed V and J ends, which lost 3 bases and 4 bases, there was a span of 14 bases. Germline V gives CDR1 SGHRS, CDR2 YFSETQ. The CDR3 loop spans 15 amino acids. The CDR3 DNA sequence: TGCGCCAGCAGCTCCGAGCTCGGTCCCGGAAACACCATATATTTT. This translates into CASSSELGPGNTIYF.

This clone has a single count. CDR3 DNA sequence: TGTGCCAGTACACAGCAAGGGAGAAAGACCTACGAGCAGTACTTC. Translation: CASTQQGRKTYEQYF. This sequence joins TRBV6-6 and TRBJ2-7; D perhaps matches TRBD2 (5 bases). The V and J ends lost 9 bases and 2 bases respectively, with 20 bases between them. CDR1 MNHNY and CDR2 SVGAGI come from the germline V gene (reference sequence). This CDR3 is 15 amino acids long.

This clone was seen once. V and J are TRBV7-9 and TRBJ2-3; the match to TRBD2 covers 8 bases. V shed 5 bases and J 2 bases; nucleotides not matched to a gene: 9. CDR1 and CDR2 from the germline V gene are SEHNR and FQNEAQ (reference sequence). The CDR3 runs 16 residues. The CDR3 here is CASSLSTAGATDTQYF. The DNA of the CDR3 is TGTGCCAGCAGCCTTAGTACAGCGGGGGCCACAGATACGCAGTATTTT.

The gene calls are TRBV19 and TRBJ2-1; no firm D call. The V end was cut by 3 bases, the J end by 9 bases, with 15 bases between. CDR3 length: 14 residues. The germline V gene has CDR1 LNHDA and CDR2 SQIVND (reference sequence). CDR3 protein: CASSILGLGGEQFF. The CDR3 nucleotides read TGTGCCAGTAGTATTTTGGGTTTGGGTGGTGAGCAGTTCTTC.

The chain has TRBV5-1 and TRBJ1-5; D gene ambiguous. Deletions cut 0 bases from V and 3 bases from J, with 7 bases between. Per germline, CDR1 SGHRS and CDR2 YFSETQ. The CDR3 totals 14 residues. The CDR3 nucleotides are TGCGCCAGCAGCTTGGAGGCCGTCAATCAGCCCCAGCATTTT. Its protein product is CASSLEAVNQPQHF.

The gene calls are TRBV18 and TRBJ1-6; no reliable D call. The CDR3 totals 13 residues. Germline-derived CDR1 and CDR2 are KGHSH and LQKENI. Trimming stripped 0 bases from V and 7 bases from J, with 4 bases between. The CDR3 bases are TGTGCCAGCTCACCACCGAAGAATTCACCCCTCCACTTT. It translates to CASSPPKNSPLHF. Filled out from reference TRBV18 and TRBJ1-6, the complete variable domain reads NAGVMQNPRHLVRRRGQEARLRCSPMKGHSHVYWYRQLPEEGLKFMVYLQKENIIDESGMPKERFSAEFPKEGPSILRIQQVVRGDSAAYFCASSPPKNSPLHFGNGTRLTVT.

The CDR3 is CASSQGLWDRFGYTF. As DNA, the CDR3 is TGTGCCAGCAGCCAAGGTCTTTGGGACCGGTTTGGCTACACCTTC. V gene TRBV14 combines with J gene TRBJ1-2, with a possible D match to TRBD1 (5 bases). The germline CDR1 and CDR2 sequences are SGHDN and FVKESK. The CDR3 covers 15 residues. V lost 1 base to trimming and J lost 7 bases, with 16 bases between them.

The chain employs TRBV5-4 and TRBJ2-5; D is unresolved. Germline CDR1 reads SGHNT; CDR2 reads YYREEE (reference sequence). V gave up 4 bases and J gave up 1 base, with 11 bases separating them. The CDR3 extends over 14 amino acids. CDR3: CASSPGWAQETQYF. CDR3 in DNA: TGTGCCAGCAGCCCCGGGTGGGCCCAAGAGACCCAGTACTTC.

The V gene is TRBV14, the J gene TRBJ2-5, with D unresolved. Trimming took off 3 bases at V and 5 bases at J, with 13 bases between the two ends. CDR1 and CDR2 (germline): SGHDN, FVKESK. There are 14 residues in the CDR3. The CDR3: CASSHDHLRETQYF. The CDR3, as DNA: TGTGCCAGCAGCCACGATCATCTAAGGGAGACCCAGTACTTC.

This chain links TRBV5-1 with TRBJ2-1; 8 nucleotides align to TRBD1. V dropped 4 bases and J dropped 2; count of bases not matched to a gene: 8. The germline gives CDR1 SGHRS, CDR2 YFSETQ. CDR3 length: 16 residues. In DNA form, the CDR3 reads TGCGCCAGCAGCGGAGACTCAGGGGGCGCCTACAATGAGCAGTTCTTC. This sequence encodes CASSGDSGGAYNEQFF.

This clone was recorded only once. This rearrangement joins TRBV2 to TRBJ1-2; the D is unclear. Trimming took 2 bases from V and 4 from J, leaving 14 bases between them. The CDR3 has 15 residues. In germline, CDR1 is SNHLY, CDR2 FYNNEI. CDR3 nucleotides: TGTGCCAGCAGTGAATCTGAGTGGCTGCTCTATGGCTACACCTTC. The encoded protein is CASSESEWLLYGYTF. The complete variable domain, with remaining parts taken from reference TRBV2 and TRBJ1-2, reads EPEVTQTPSHQVTQMGQEVILRCVPISNHLYFYWYRQILGQKVEFLVSFYNNEISEKSEIFDDQFSVERPDGSNFTLKIRSTKLEDSAMYFCASSESEWLLYGYTFGSGTRLTVV.

This clone has only one observation. The chain employs TRBV30 and TRBJ1-5, with a tentative D call TRBD1 (6 bases). The CDR3 totals 14 residues. Trimming removed 2 bases from V and 4 bases from J, with 12 bases in between. Germline V gene sequence: CDR1 GTSNPN, CDR2 SVGIG (reference sequence). The CDR3 region has the DNA TGTGCCTGGAGTAGGGGGGGCCTTAATCAGCCCCAGCATTTT. This gives the protein CAWSRGGLNQPQHF.

This clone turned up a few times. The chain couples TRBV2 to TRBJ2-3; the D call may be TRBD1 or TRBD2 (5 bases each). In germline, CDR1 is SNHLY, CDR2 FYNNEI. This CDR3 is built from 14 residues. V lost 7 bases and J 4 bases, leaving 15 bases between the germline ends. CDR3 in DNA: TGTGCCAGCATGGGGGAACTTGGGGCAGATACGCAGTATTTT. This encodes CASMGELGADTQYF.

Worth noting for this clone: A read error may account for a junction end that differs from germline. This sequence joins TRBV11-2 and TRBJ1-1; D remains ambiguous. The germline V gene encodes CDR1 SGHAT and CDR2 FQNNGV. The CDR3 has 12 amino acids. In DNA form, the CDR3 reads TGTGCCAGCAGCTATGGGAACGCTGAAGCTTTCTTT. Encoded protein: CASSYGNAEAFF.

Regarding this clone: A junction end diverges from the germline sequence, so it may reflect a read error. The chain is built from TRBV7-2 and TRBJ2-7; the D gene is possibly TRBD2 (6 bases). Germline CDR1 and CDR2: SGHTA and FQGNSA. The CDR3 length is 15 residues. The CDR3 DNA is TGTGCCAGCAGCTTAAGGGGCCGGGGGAAAGATGAGCAGCACTTC. It translates to CASSLRGRGKDEQHF.

V usage is TRBV18 and J usage is TRBJ2-7, with D possibly TRBD1 on 6 matching bases. V lost 5 bases and J 7 bases, leaving 21 bases between the germline ends. Germline-derived CDR1 and CDR2 are KGHSH and LQKENI. This CDR3 is built from 15 residues. The CDR3 coding sequence is TGTGCCAGCTCAACCCAGGGGCCTCGACGAGGGGAGCAGTACTTC. Amino acids: CASSTQGPRRGEQYF.

The chain uses TRBV6-1 and TRBJ1-2; unclear D gene. The CDR3 consists of 16 residues. CDR1 and CDR2 (germline): MNHNS, SASEGT. Trimming stripped 0 bases from V and 0 bases from J, with 11 bases between. CDR3 DNA sequence: TGTGCCAGCAGTGAAGCGCCTCATGGCGCTAACTATGGCTACACCTTC. Amino acids: CASSEAPHGANYGYTF.

Written as DNA, the CDR3 is TGTGCCAGCAGCGTAGATACGGGAAACACCATATATTTT. It translates to CASSVDTGNTIYF. This chain links TRBV9 with TRBJ1-3; D is undetermined. V lost 0 bases, J lost 4 bases, and 5 bases lay in between. From germline, CDR1 is SGDLS and CDR2 YYNGEE. This CDR3 comprises 13 residues.

This chain uses TRBV27 with TRBJ2-2; D is unresolved. The CDR3 has 15 residues. Trimming removed 0 bases at V and 6 bases at J, with 11 bases between. Germline V gene lookup returns CDR1 MNHEY and CDR2 SMNVEV (reference sequence). The CDR3 loop reads CASSLSGPASGELFF. CDR3 in DNA: TGTGCCAGCAGTTTATCGGGCCCAGCGTCCGGGGAGCTGTTTTTT.

The chain combines TRBV6-5 with TRBJ1-5; D ambiguous. The ends were cut back, 6 bases at V and 2 bases at J, with 11 bases in the middle. The CDR3 is made up of 14 amino acids. The V gene's germline CDR1 is MNHEY and CDR2 SVGAGI. The chain's CDR3 is CASSPLGGNQPQHF. As DNA, the CDR3 is TGTGCCAGCAGCCCCCTTGGGGGCAATCAGCCCCAGCATTTT.

This clone was seen just once. The rearrangement joins TRBV29-1 to TRBJ2-7; D is ambiguous. Trimming took 2 bases from V and 4 from J, leaving 12 bases between them. CDR3 length equals 13 residues. Germline V gene lookup returns CDR1 SQVTM and CDR2 ANQGSEA. The DNA for the CDR3 is TGCAGCGTTGAAATTGGGCCGGTATACGAGCAGTACTTC. This codes for CSVEIGPVYEQYF.

The gene calls are TRBV10-1 and TRBJ2-1, with D unclear. The CDR3 consists of 14 residues. CDR1 is WNHNN, CDR2 SYGVQD, per germline (reference sequence). Deletions cut 4 bases from V and 12 bases from J, with 19 bases between. This CDR3 reads CASSVVARWVGQFF. For the CDR3, the DNA is TGCGCCAGCAGTGTCGTCGCCCGGTGGGTTGGGCAGTTCTTC.

The chain carries TRBV7-9 and TRBJ1-2; tentative D call: TRBD1 (5 bases). The CDR3 totals 15 residues. Trimming took 5 bases from V and 8 from J, leaving 21 bases between them. Germline values: CDR1 SEHNR, CDR2 FQNEAQ (reference sequence). The CDR3 coding sequence is TGTGCCAGCAGCCTACCGACTGCGGGACTATGGGGCTACACCTTC. This encodes CASSLPTAGLWGYTF.

This chain uses TRBV5-1 with TRBJ2-3; 10 nucleotides line up with TRBD2. V was pared by 4 bases and J by 2 bases, with 10 bases of the junction left unmatched. The CDR3 loop spans 17 amino acids. CDR1 SGHRS and CDR2 YFSETQ come from the germline V gene. CDR3 DNA: TGCGCCAGCAGCCCTCGGGTAGCGGGGGGTTCCACAGATACGCAGTATTTT. This codes for CASSPRVAGGSTDTQYF.